The rows below give T cell receptor beta chains drawn from one sample of a study of stem cell transplantation in POMP-related autoinflammatory disease. Here immunoSEQ multiplex PCR was the method, and the copy in TCRdb shows in-frame clones only, minus some. The repertoire holds roughly 70,000 clones, with roughly 93% as singletons. Sample: CD4+ T cells from PBMCs, taken after stem cell transplantation. These receptors originate from a human patient with POMP-related autoinflammation and immune dysregulation (PRAID). Certain T cells may be donor cells from the graft. The CDR3 runs from the conserved cysteine through the conserved F or W. The D gene is left open where the match is weak. Size tells how often a clone was seen (once, few, many) or the class of an expanded clone, and some rows leave it out.

v_call: TRBV4-1
d_call: .
j_call: TRBJ1-6
clone_size: .
cdr3_nt: TGCGCCAGCAGCCAAACGATCAGGAGCTCCTATAATTCACCCCTCCACTTT
cdr3_aa: CASSQTIRSSYNSPLHF

v_call: TRBV18
d_call: TRBD2
j_call: TRBJ2-1
clone_size: .
cdr3_nt: TGTGCCAGCCGCGGTGGGCTAGCGGGGAGGAATGAGCAGTTCTTC
cdr3_aa: CASRGGLAGRNEQFF

v_call: TRBV5-4
d_call: .
j_call: TRBJ2-7
clone_size: .
cdr3_nt: TGTGCCAGCAGCTTACCGAGCTCCTACGAGCAGTACTTC
cdr3_aa: CASSLPSSYEQYF

v_call: TRBV6-6
d_call: .
j_call: TRBJ2-3
clone_size: once
cdr3_nt: TGTGCCAGCAGTCGTCGAGATACGCAGTATTTT
cdr3_aa: CASSRRDTQYF

v_call: TRBV4-2
d_call: TRBD2
j_call: TRBJ2-1
clone_size: .
cdr3_nt: TGTGCCAGCAGCCAGACTAGCGGGAGCTCCTACAATGAGCAGTTCTTC
cdr3_aa: CASSQTSGSSYNEQFF

v_call: TRBV3-1/TRBV3-2
d_call: .
j_call: TRBJ1-1
clone_size: few
cdr3_nt: TGTGCCAGCAGCCTGGGACCTCTTCACACTGAAGCTTTCTTT
cdr3_aa: CASSLGPLHTEAFF

v_call: TRBV19
d_call: TRBD1
j_call: TRBJ2-1
clone_size: .
cdr3_nt: TGTGCCAGTAGTATAGCCGGGGACAGGGGGAAGTCCTACAATGAGCAGTTCTTC
cdr3_aa: CASSIAGDRGKSYNEQFF

v_call: TRBV7-8
d_call: TRBD1
j_call: TRBJ1-6
clone_size: .
cdr3_nt: TGTGCCAGCAGCCTACTGCGGACAGGGGGCCATAATTCACCCCTCCACTTT
cdr3_aa: CASSLLRTGGHNSPLHF

v_call: TRBV5-1
d_call: TRBD2
j_call: TRBJ2-1
clone_size: .
cdr3_nt: TGCGCCAGCAGCTCGTTAGCGGGGGGCTCCTACAATGAGCAGTTCTTC
cdr3_aa: CASSSLAGGSYNEQFF

v_call: TRBV24-1
d_call: TRBD2
j_call: TRBJ2-3
clone_size: .
cdr3_nt: TGTGCCACCAGTGATGCTCTAGCGGGGGCCACAGATACGCAGTATTTT
cdr3_aa: CATSDALAGATDTQYF

v_call: TRBV19
d_call: TRBD2
j_call: TRBJ2-2
clone_size: .
cdr3_nt: TGTGCCAGTAGTAAGACTAGCGGGAGGGCCTCGGTCTCCGGGGAGCTGTTTTTT
cdr3_aa: CASSKTSGRASVSGELFF

v_call: TRBV7-9
d_call: .
j_call: TRBJ1-1
clone_size: .
cdr3_nt: TGTGCCAGCAGCTTATCGGGGGAGGGAATAGCTTTCTTT
cdr3_aa: CASSLSGEGIAFF

v_call: TRBV5-4
d_call: .
j_call: TRBJ2-5
clone_size: .
cdr3_nt: TGTGCCAGCAGCCCCGGGCAGGATGAAGAGACCCAGTACTTC
cdr3_aa: CASSPGQDEETQYF

v_call: TRBV19
d_call: TRBD2
j_call: TRBJ2-5
clone_size: .
cdr3_nt: TGTGCCAGTAGTCTATCCGGGACTAGCGGGAGTGACCAAGAGACCCAGTACTTC
cdr3_aa: CASSLSGTSGSDQETQYF

v_call: TRBV28
d_call: .
j_call: TRBJ2-5
clone_size: .
cdr3_nt: TGTGCCAGCGGACATTTACAAGAGACCCAGTACTTC
cdr3_aa: CASGHLQETQYF

v_call: TRBV7-3
d_call: TRBD1
j_call: TRBJ2-1
clone_size: few
cdr3_nt: TGTGCCAGCAGCTCTGACAGGGGTAACTACAATGAGCAGTTCTTC
cdr3_aa: CASSSDRGNYNEQFF

v_call: TRBV28
d_call: .
j_call: TRBJ2-1
clone_size: .
cdr3_nt: TGTGCCAGCAGTTTAGAGAATGAGCAGTTCTTC
cdr3_aa: CASSLENEQFF

v_call: TRBV24-1
d_call: .
j_call: TRBJ1-4
clone_size: once
cdr3_nt: TGTGCCACCAGTGATTCCACGGGGGGAACGATTGGGAAACTGTTTTTT
cdr3_aa: CATSDSTGGTIGKLFF

v_call: TRBV5-1
d_call: TRBD2
j_call: TRBJ2-7
clone_size: .
cdr3_nt: TGCGCCAGCAGGACCGCTAGCGGGGGCCGTTACGAGCAGTACTTC
cdr3_aa: CASRTASGGRYEQYF

v_call: TRBV20-1
d_call: .
j_call: TRBJ1-1
clone_size: .
cdr3_nt: TGCAGTGCTAGTAGGGACTCCTACACTGAAGCTTTCTTT
cdr3_aa: CSASRDSYTEAFF

v_call: TRBV5-1
d_call: TRBD2
j_call: TRBJ2-2
clone_size: .
cdr3_nt: TGCGCCAGCAGGAGGCTAGCGGGAGGGATGAACACCGGGGAGCTGTTTTTT
cdr3_aa: CASRRLAGGMNTGELFF

v_call: TRBV7-9
d_call: TRBD1
j_call: TRBJ2-1
clone_size: .
cdr3_nt: TGTGCCAGCAGCTCCCGGACAGGTCGCTATGAGCAGTTCTTC
cdr3_aa: CASSSRTGRYEQFF

v_call: TRBV25-1
d_call: .
j_call: TRBJ1-5
clone_size: .
cdr3_nt: TGTGCCAGCAGCAGCAGCGGACAGCCCCAGCATTTT
cdr3_aa: CASSSSGQPQHF

v_call: TRBV25-1
d_call: TRBD1
j_call: TRBJ1-4
clone_size: .
cdr3_nt: TGTGCCAGCAGTGGTAGGGACAGGGACGATGAAAAACTGTTTTTT
cdr3_aa: CASSGRDRDDEKLFF

v_call: TRBV5-4
d_call: .
j_call: TRBJ2-5
clone_size: .
cdr3_nt: TGTGCCAGCAGCTTAGGGCACAGTCGGGAGACCCAGTACTTC
cdr3_aa: CASSLGHSRETQYF

v_call: TRBV6-1
d_call: .
j_call: TRBJ2-5
clone_size: .
cdr3_nt: TGTGCCAGCAGTGAAGGGGCAGGGACGTGGGAGACCCAGTACTTC
cdr3_aa: CASSEGAGTWETQYF

v_call: TRBV2
d_call: TRBD1
j_call: TRBJ1-3
clone_size: .
cdr3_nt: TGTGCCAGCAGTGAAGTGAGGACAGGGGGAAACACCATATATTTT
cdr3_aa: CASSEVRTGGNTIYF

v_call: TRBV19
d_call: .
j_call: TRBJ1-1
clone_size: .
cdr3_nt: TGTGCCAGTACCCCAGACAGGTGGAACACTGAAGCTTTCTTT
cdr3_aa: CASTPDRWNTEAFF

v_call: TRBV25-1
d_call: .
j_call: TRBJ1-1
clone_size: .
cdr3_nt: TGTGCCAGCAGTGATTCCAGCCTCATGAACACTGAAGCTTTCTTT
cdr3_aa: CASSDSSLMNTEAFF

v_call: TRBV3-1/TRBV3-2
d_call: .
j_call: TRBJ2-4
clone_size: .
cdr3_nt: TGTGCCAGCAGCCAAATTCGGGGGGCGGGGAACATTCAGTACTTC
cdr3_aa: CASSQIRGAGNIQYF

v_call: TRBV30
d_call: .
j_call: TRBJ1-6
clone_size: once
cdr3_nt: TGTGCCTGGAGTGACGCAGGGAATTCACCCCTCCACTTT
cdr3_aa: CAWSDAGNSPLHF

v_call: TRBV19
d_call: .
j_call: TRBJ2-5
clone_size: .
cdr3_nt: TGTGCCAGTAGTATCTCTGGCGGGGATGAGACCCAGTACTTC
cdr3_aa: CASSISGGDETQYF

v_call: TRBV6-2/TRBV6-3
d_call: .
j_call: TRBJ1-1
clone_size: .
cdr3_nt: TGTGCCAGCAGTTACGGCGGGGAGTACACTGAAGCTTTCTTT
cdr3_aa: CASSYGGEYTEAFF

v_call: TRBV29-1
d_call: TRBD1
j_call: TRBJ1-1
clone_size: few
cdr3_nt: TGCAGCGTTGTGACAGGGGGGGGGAACACTGAAGCTTTCTTT
cdr3_aa: CSVVTGGGNTEAFF

v_call: TRBV5-1
d_call: TRBD1
j_call: TRBJ1-1
clone_size: once
cdr3_nt: TGCGCCAGCAGCAAGGACAGGGCTGAAGCTTTCTTT
cdr3_aa: CASSKDRAEAFF

v_call: TRBV6-4
d_call: .
j_call: TRBJ1-1
clone_size: .
cdr3_nt: TGTGCCAACAACCCGAGGAGCTTCGGCACTGAAGCTTTCTTT
cdr3_aa: CANNPRSFGTEAFF

v_call: TRBV10-3
d_call: TRBD1
j_call: TRBJ2-5
clone_size: .
cdr3_nt: TGTGCCATCAGCCCCAGGGGGCGAGAGACCCAGTACTTC
cdr3_aa: CAISPRGRETQYF

v_call: TRBV6-5
d_call: .
j_call: TRBJ2-4
clone_size: .
cdr3_nt: TGTGCCAGCATGGGGGGTGAGTTCATTCAGTACTTC
cdr3_aa: CASMGGEFIQYF

v_call: TRBV6-2/TRBV6-3
d_call: TRBD2
j_call: TRBJ2-4
clone_size: .
cdr3_nt: TGTGCCAGCAGCCCATCCGGGGGGGGAGCCAAAAACATTCAGTACTTC
cdr3_aa: CASSPSGGGAKNIQYF

v_call: TRBV28
d_call: .
j_call: TRBJ1-2
clone_size: .
cdr3_nt: TGTGCCAGCAGTTCCGCCGGCCAGGGGCATGGCTACACCTTC
cdr3_aa: CASSSAGQGHGYTF

v_call: TRBV19
d_call: .
j_call: TRBJ1-3
clone_size: .
cdr3_nt: TGTGCCAGTAGTCTACAGGTTCTGTATTCTGGAAACACCATATATTTT
cdr3_aa: CASSLQVLYSGNTIYF

v_call: TRBV4-2
d_call: .
j_call: TRBJ1-3
clone_size: few
cdr3_nt: TGTGCCAGCAGCCAAGATGGAAACAGGGTAAACACCATATATTTT
cdr3_aa: CASSQDGNRVNTIYF

v_call: TRBV14
d_call: TRBD2
j_call: TRBJ2-3
clone_size: once
cdr3_nt: TGTGCCAGCAGCCAAGAAGGACTAGCGGGTCCCACAGATACGCAGTATTTT
cdr3_aa: CASSQEGLAGPTDTQYF

v_call: TRBV7-3
d_call: TRBD2
j_call: TRBJ2-1
clone_size: .
cdr3_nt: TGTGCCAGCAGCTCCCGCTCTGGGACTAGCGGGAGATATGAGCAGTTCTTC
cdr3_aa: CASSSRSGTSGRYEQFF

v_call: TRBV28
d_call: .
j_call: TRBJ1-3
clone_size: .
cdr3_nt: TGTGCCAGCAGCGTTCCCGGATCCTCTGGAAACACCATATATTTT
cdr3_aa: CASSVPGSSGNTIYF

v_call: TRBV6-5
d_call: .
j_call: TRBJ2-3
clone_size: .
cdr3_nt: TGTGCCAGCAGTTACTTGGGGGAGCACCATTCGCAGTATTTT
cdr3_aa: CASSYLGEHHSQYF

v_call: TRBV4-1
d_call: TRBD2
j_call: TRBJ2-3
clone_size: .
cdr3_nt: TGCGCCAGCAGCCAAGCTGGACTAGCGGGATTAGATACGCAGTATTTT
cdr3_aa: CASSQAGLAGLDTQYF

v_call: TRBV6-5
d_call: .
j_call: TRBJ2-5
clone_size: .
cdr3_nt: TGTGCCAGCAGCGTATCAGGGAAAGAGACCCAGTACTTC
cdr3_aa: CASSVSGKETQYF

v_call: TRBV28
d_call: .
j_call: TRBJ2-7
clone_size: .
cdr3_nt: TGTGCCAGCACCTCGCCCGCTCTCGAGCAGTACTTC
cdr3_aa: CASTSPALEQYF

v_call: TRBV11-2
d_call: TRBD1
j_call: TRBJ1-6
clone_size: .
cdr3_nt: TGTGCCAGCAGCAAACGAGGGACAGGCTTTAATTCACCCCTCCACTTT
cdr3_aa: CASSKRGTGFNSPLHF

v_call: TRBV6-1
d_call: TRBD1
j_call: TRBJ2-4
clone_size: .
cdr3_nt: TGTGCCAGCAGTGCCGGACAGGGGGTATCCAAAAACATTCAGTACTTC
cdr3_aa: CASSAGQGVSKNIQYF